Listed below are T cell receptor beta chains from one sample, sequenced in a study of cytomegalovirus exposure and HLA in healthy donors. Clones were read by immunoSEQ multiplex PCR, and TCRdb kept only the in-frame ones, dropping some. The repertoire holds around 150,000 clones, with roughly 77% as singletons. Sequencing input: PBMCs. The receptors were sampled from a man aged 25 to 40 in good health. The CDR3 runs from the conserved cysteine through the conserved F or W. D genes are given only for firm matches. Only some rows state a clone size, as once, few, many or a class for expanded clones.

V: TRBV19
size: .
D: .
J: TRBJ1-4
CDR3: CASGPGWGVGEKLFF
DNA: TGTGCCAGCGGTCCAGGGTGGGGGGTTGGGGAAAAACTGTTTTTT

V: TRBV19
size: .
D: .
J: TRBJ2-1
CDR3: CASSPSVYNEQFF
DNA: TGTGCCAGTAGTCCTTCCGTCTACAATGAGCAGTTCTTC

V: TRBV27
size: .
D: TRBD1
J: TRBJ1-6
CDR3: CASSALGTGRSPLHF
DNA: TGTGCCAGCAGTGCTCTCGGGACAGGGCGTTCACCCCTCCACTTT

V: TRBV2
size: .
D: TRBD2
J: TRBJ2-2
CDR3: CASSPLSGSWDTGELFF
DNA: TGTGCCAGCAGTCCTCTTAGCGGGAGTTGGGACACCGGGGAGCTGTTTTTT

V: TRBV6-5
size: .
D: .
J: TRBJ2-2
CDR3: CASTNKGFSTGELFF
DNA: TGTGCCAGCACCAACAAGGGGTTCAGCACCGGGGAGCTGTTTTTT

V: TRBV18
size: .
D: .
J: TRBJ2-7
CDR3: CASSPAGYEQYF
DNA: TGTGCCAGCTCACCTGCCGGGTACGAGCAGTACTTC

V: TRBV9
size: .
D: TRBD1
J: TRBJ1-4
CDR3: CASSVGDRGEKLFF
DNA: TGTGCCAGCAGCGTAGGAGACAGGGGTGAAAAACTGTTTTTT

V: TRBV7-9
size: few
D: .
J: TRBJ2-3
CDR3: CASSRNGGTDTQYF
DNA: TGTGCCAGCAGCCGGAACGGGGGCACAGATACGCAGTATTTT

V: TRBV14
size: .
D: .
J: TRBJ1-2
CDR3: CASSHRTVRGLTF
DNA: TGTGCCAGCAGCCACCGAACGGTTAGAGGGTTGACCTTC

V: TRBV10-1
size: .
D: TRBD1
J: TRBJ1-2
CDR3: CASSPGTAYGYTF
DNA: TGCGCCAGCAGTCCCGGGACAGCCTATGGCTACACCTTC

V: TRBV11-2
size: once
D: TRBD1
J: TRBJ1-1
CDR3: CASSPYGQGTDTEAFF
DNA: TGTGCCAGCAGCCCCTATGGACAGGGGACGGACACTGAAGCTTTCTTT

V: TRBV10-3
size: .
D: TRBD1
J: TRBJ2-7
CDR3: CAISEEGQGWEQYF
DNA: TGTGCCATCAGTGAGGAGGGACAGGGGTGGGAGCAGTACTTC

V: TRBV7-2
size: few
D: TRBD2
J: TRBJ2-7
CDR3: CASSLGSGDYEQYF
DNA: TGTGCCAGCAGCTTGGGTAGCGGGGACTACGAGCAGTACTTC

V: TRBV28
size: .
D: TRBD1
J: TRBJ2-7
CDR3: CASSFFPGQASGYEQYF
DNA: TGTGCCAGCAGTTTTTTCCCGGGACAGGCCAGCGGGTACGAGCAGTACTTC

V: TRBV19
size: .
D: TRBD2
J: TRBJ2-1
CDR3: CASSTRTSGIHSNNEQFF
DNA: TGTGCCAGTAGTACCAGGACTAGCGGGATACATTCCAACAATGAGCAGTTCTTC

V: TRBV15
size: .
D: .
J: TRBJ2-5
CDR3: CATSRPLPGETQYF
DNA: TGTGCCACCAGCAGGCCTCTCCCGGGGGAGACCCAGTACTTC

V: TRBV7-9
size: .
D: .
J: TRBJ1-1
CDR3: CAGRGRRDTEAFF
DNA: TGTGCCGGCCGAGGGCGGAGGGACACTGAAGCTTTCTTT

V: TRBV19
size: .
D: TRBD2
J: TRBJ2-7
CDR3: CASSRISGSSYEQYF
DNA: TGTGCCAGTAGTAGAATTAGCGGGAGCTCCTACGAGCAGTACTTC

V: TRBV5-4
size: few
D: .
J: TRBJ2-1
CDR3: CASSLDGLAAIYNEQFF
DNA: TGTGCCAGCAGCTTGGACGGGCTAGCAGCGATCTACAATGAGCAGTTCTTC

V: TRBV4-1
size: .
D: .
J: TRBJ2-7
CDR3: CASSQFSRVSHEQYF
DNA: TGCGCCAGCAGCCAATTCAGCAGGGTAAGCCACGAGCAGTACTTC

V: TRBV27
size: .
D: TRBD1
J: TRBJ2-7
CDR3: CASRLNPGQASVEQYF
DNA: TGTGCCAGCAGGCTAAACCCGGGACAGGCGTCTGTAGAGCAGTACTTC

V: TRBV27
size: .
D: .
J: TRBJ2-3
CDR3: CASRRTDTQYF
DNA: TGTGCCAGCAGACGGACAGATACGCAGTATTTT

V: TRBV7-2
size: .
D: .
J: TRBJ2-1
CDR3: CASSLVGATTNQQFF
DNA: TGTGCCAGCAGCCTGGTGGGCGCGACGACGAACCAGCAGTTCTTC

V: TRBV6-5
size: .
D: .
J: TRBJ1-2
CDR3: CASSRSGEYGYTF
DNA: TGTGCCAGCAGCCGTTCCGGGGAGTATGGCTACACCTTC

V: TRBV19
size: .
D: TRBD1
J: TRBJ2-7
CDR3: CASTVTGGGFYEQYF
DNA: TGTGCCAGTACCGTCACAGGGGGCGGTTTTTACGAGCAGTACTTC

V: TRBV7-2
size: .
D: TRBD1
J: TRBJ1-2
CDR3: CASSLQGLTGRGYTF
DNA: TGTGCCAGCAGCCTACAGGGGCTGACCGGGCGGGGCTACACCTTC

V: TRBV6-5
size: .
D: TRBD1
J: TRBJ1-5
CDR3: CASGRTGGAPQHF
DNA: TGTGCCAGCGGACGGACAGGGGGGGCGCCCCAGCATTTT

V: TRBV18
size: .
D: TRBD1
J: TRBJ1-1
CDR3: CASSPQPGQGNTEAFF
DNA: TGTGCCAGCTCACCCCAGCCGGGACAGGGGAACACTGAAGCTTTCTTT

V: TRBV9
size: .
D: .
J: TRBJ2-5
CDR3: CASSVEELDSETQYF
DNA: TGTGCCAGCAGCGTAGAAGAACTAGACTCAGAGACCCAGTACTTC

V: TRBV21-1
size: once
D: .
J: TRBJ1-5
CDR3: CASSNLGTNQPQHF
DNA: TGTGCCAGCAGCAATTTAGGGACTAATCAGCCCCAGCATTTT

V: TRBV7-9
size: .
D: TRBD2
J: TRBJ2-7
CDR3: CSSSLVGLAPSSYEQYF
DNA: TGTTCCAGCAGCTTAGTGGGACTAGCGCCTAGCTCCTACGAGCAGTACTTC

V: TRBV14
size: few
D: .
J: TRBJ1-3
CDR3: CASSSVVGNTIYF
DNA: TGTGCCAGCAGCTCGGTCGTCGGAAACACCATATATTTT

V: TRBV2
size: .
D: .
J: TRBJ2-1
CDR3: CASSPTSARGEQFF
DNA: TGTGCCAGCTCCCCCACTTCGGCGCGGGGCGAGCAGTTCTTC

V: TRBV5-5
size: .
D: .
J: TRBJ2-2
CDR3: CASGPGGAGAGELFF
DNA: TGTGCCAGCGGACCGGGGGGCGCTGGTGCCGGGGAGCTGTTTTTT

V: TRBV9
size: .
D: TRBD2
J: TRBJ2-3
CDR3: CASSVEERAGGTQYF
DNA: TGTGCCAGCAGCGTAGAGGAGAGGGCCGGGGGGACGCAGTATTTT

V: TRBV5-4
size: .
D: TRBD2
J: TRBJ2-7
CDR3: CASSLASGRGAPDYEQYF
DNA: TGTGCCAGCAGCTTGGCTAGCGGGAGAGGGGCTCCCGACTACGAGCAGTACTTC

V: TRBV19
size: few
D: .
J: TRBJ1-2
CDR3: CASSIEIHRPHYGYTF
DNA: TGTGCCAGTAGTATAGAGATTCACAGGCCCCACTATGGCTACACCTTC

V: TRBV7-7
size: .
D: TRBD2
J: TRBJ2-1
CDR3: CASSLALAGTGNEQFF
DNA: TGTGCCAGCAGCTTAGCCCTAGCGGGCACGGGGAATGAGCAGTTCTTC

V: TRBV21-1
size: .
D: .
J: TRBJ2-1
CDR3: CASSVQKPGSYNEQFF
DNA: TGTGCCAGCAGCGTACAGAAGCCGGGGTCCTACAATGAGCAGTTCTTC

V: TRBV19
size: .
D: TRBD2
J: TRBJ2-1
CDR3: CASSIMTSGTREQFF
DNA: TGTGCCAGTAGTATTATGACTAGCGGGACCAGGGAGCAGTTCTTC

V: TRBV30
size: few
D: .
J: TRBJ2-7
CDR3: CAWGRGSYEQYF
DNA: TGTGCCTGGGGGAGGGGGTCCTACGAGCAGTACTTC

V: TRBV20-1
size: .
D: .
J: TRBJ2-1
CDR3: CSARRGREFF
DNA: TGCAGTGCTAGGAGAGGTCGGGAGTTCTTC

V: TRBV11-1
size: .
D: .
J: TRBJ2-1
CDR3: CASSLQAYEQFF
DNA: TGTGCCAGCAGCTTACAAGCCTATGAGCAGTTCTTC

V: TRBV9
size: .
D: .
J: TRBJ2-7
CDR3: CASSVAGANSYEQYF
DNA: TGTGCCAGCAGCGTAGCTGGGGCCAACTCCTACGAGCAGTACTTC

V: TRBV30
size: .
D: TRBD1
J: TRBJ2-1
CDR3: CAWSFTGGIAEQFF
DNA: TGTGCCTGGAGTTTCACAGGGGGGATTGCTGAGCAGTTCTTC

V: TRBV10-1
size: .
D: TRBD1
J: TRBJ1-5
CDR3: CAISGTGISQPQHF
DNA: TGCGCCATCTCCGGGACAGGGATAAGTCAGCCCCAGCATTTT

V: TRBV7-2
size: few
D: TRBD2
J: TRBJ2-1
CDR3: CASSPGGGAGGYNEQFF
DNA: TGTGCCAGCAGCCCTGGTGGGGGAGCGGGAGGATACAATGAGCAGTTCTTC

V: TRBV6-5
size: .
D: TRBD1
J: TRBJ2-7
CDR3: CASSYTTTGDEQYF
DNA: TGTGCCAGCAGTTACACGACGACAGGGGACGAGCAGTACTTC

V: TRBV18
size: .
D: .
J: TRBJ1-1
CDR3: CASSPSSRSNTEAFF
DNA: TGTGCCAGCTCACCGTCTTCCAGGTCGAACACTGAAGCTTTCTTT

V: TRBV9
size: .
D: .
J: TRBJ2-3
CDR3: CASSVGGREQYF
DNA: TGTGCCAGCAGCGTAGGTGGCAGGGAGCAGTATTTT

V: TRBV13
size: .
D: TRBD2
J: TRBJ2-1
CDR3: CASSATGTRSYNEQFF
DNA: TGTGCCAGCAGCGCAACCGGGACTAGATCCTACAATGAGCAGTTCTTC

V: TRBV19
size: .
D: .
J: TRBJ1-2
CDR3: CASRTTDYYGYTF
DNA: TGTGCCAGTAGGACGACAGACTACTATGGCTACACCTTC

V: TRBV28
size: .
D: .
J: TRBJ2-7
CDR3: CASSIGGGVGEQYF
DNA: TGTGCCAGCAGTATAGGGGGGGGCGTGGGCGAGCAGTACTTC

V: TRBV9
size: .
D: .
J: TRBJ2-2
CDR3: CASSQGGSGELFF
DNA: TGTGCCAGCAGCCAGGGAGGTTCCGGGGAGCTGTTTTTT

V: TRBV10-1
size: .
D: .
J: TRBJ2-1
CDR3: CASSESGGGNEQFF
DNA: TGCGCCAGCAGTGAGTCGGGAGGGGGCAATGAGCAGTTCTTC

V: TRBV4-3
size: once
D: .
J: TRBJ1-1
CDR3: CASSPAGGNTEAFF
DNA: TGCGCCAGCAGCCCTGCTGGCGGGAACACTGAAGCTTTCTTT

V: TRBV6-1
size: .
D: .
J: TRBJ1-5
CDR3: CASSETFNQPQHF
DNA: TGTGCCAGCAGTGAAACTTTCAATCAGCCCCAGCATTTT